The TCR beta chain described here comes from a study of blood T cell repertoires in COVID-19 (dated by TCRdb to the early 2020s). The study in broad terms: Samples from collaborators originated in the United States, Italy and Spain and spanned both the acute and convalescent phases of COVID-19. The material from the prospective study consisted of cDNA or gDNA derived from T cells, B-cell-depleted T cells, or PBMCs. Subjects who had been exposed to COVID-19, were actively infected with it, or had recovered from it provided the deeply sampled blood TCRbeta repertoires that made up the dataset. The repertoires were released in a freely available public database intended as a resource for research on the immune response to SARS-CoV-2. The samples were drawn from the first 160 participants of the ongoing ImmuneRACE study and from 1,254 subjects provided by 6 global collaborators. Sample metadata almost always included a de-identified subject ID, COVID-19 status, age in years and sex. Where available, HLA class I and class II types were obtained from metadata supplied by the sample provider rather than from assay-based typing.

For this clone: No antigen is known for it. The record has no base qualities; no much larger clone is one base away.

One collaborating source in Seattle enrolled patients while the patients were actively infected and followed the patients over time throughout the course of disease. Whole blood was collected in K2EDTA tubes by collaborating institutions according to the institutions' own protocols. For TCRbeta analysis, collaborator samples were shipped as frozen whole blood, as isolated PBMCs, or as DNA extracted from either sample type. The immunoSEQ Assay, a bias-controlled multiplex PCR, was used to amplify TCRbeta CDR3 regions from genomic DNA. On the study's bioinformatics: The number of nucleated cells in each sample was estimated from the amplification of reference gene primers within the assay. To quantify the absolute abundance of each unique TCRbeta CDR3 rearrangement, sequence reads were collapsed and filtered. For each sample, productive Simpson clonality was calculated as the square root of Simpson's diversity index across productive rearrangements. The table was pulled from immuneACCESS by TCRdb, which kept in-frame rearrangements only. Such tables lose some clones; where checked, under half of the loss comes from unresolved V genes, and the rest has no known cause. From that table come the V and J calls and clone size; the DNA was used to work out D and trimming. The table for this sample lists some 290,000 clones; approximately 89% of them were counted only once. The ten largest account for 11% of the sample.

Summary of the overall study and its limitations: The amount of clinical and demographic metadata varied by source and participant and was provided uncurated.

The germline ends are 15 bases apart after V is trimmed by 3 bases and J by 0 bases. Sequences MDHEN (CDR1) and SYDVKM (CDR2) are obtained from the germline V gene. From cysteine to phenylalanine, the CDR3 is 17 amino acids long. Left in the record is the CDR3 DNA by itself, 51 bases read in frame from the first base. Source material: peripheral blood. This receptor was identified in a young woman with COVID-19, enrolled during active disease. The chain couples TRBV28 to TRBJ1-5; TRBD1 is a possible D gene, resting on 6 matching bases. This receptor has the CDR3 CASSFRQVGISNQPQHF. The nucleotide sequence reads as follows: TGTGCCAGCAGTTTTCGACAGGTTGGAATTAGCAATCAGCCCCAGCATTTT.